This T cell receptor beta chain was recorded in a study of cytomegalovirus exposure and HLA in healthy donors. Whole-study results and caveats: According to reports, the classifier identified cytomegalovirus status with high specificity and sensitivity. Rare sequences made up most TCRs, while some public TCRs were found in many donors. The authors enumerated 150 to 200 TCR beta chains as linked to cytomegalovirus.

Concerning this clone itself: Its antigen is currently unknown.

Germline CDR1 is MNHEY and CDR2 is SVGAGI. The CDR3 spans 15 residues. The junction had 4 bases not matched to a gene; V was cut back by 0 bases and J by 3 bases. Generated by immunoSEQ multiplex PCR, the TCRdb table keeps only in-frame clones and is missing some. This table holds over 120,000 clones, 94% found once. The specimen sequenced was PBMCs. The sequence was obtained from a young man in good health and CMV-seropositive. The chain uses TRBV6-5 and TRBJ1-1, with 7 bases lining up with TRBD1. The DNA for the CDR3 is TGTGCCAGCAGTTACTCTGGAGGGGGCTACACTGAAGCTTTCTTT. Translation gives CASSYSGGGYTEAFF.